A single T cell receptor (beta chain) is shown here with its context. Its antigen is currently unknown. This record belongs to a study of a mutant IDH1 vaccine in newly diagnosed glioma. Study details: Patients were started on vaccination 4-6 weeks after radiotherapy alone, or with temozolomide cycles.

The assay was immunoSEQ multiplex PCR, and TCRdb's table has in-frame clones only and misses some. The sample has some 33,000 clones, around 80% seen once. Stated time point: week 11, during vaccination. A single vaccine dose contained 300 ug of mutant IDH1 20-mer peptide, and topical imiquimod was used with it. The CDR3 extends over 12 amino acids. Germline CDR1 is SGHRS and CDR2 is YFSETQ. V lost 6 bases and J lost 8, with 14 bases in between. The rearrangement links TRBV5-1 to TRBJ1-1, with a weak D call TRBD1 (6 bases). This material consisted of PBMCs, taken from a glioma patient whose treatment included an IDH1 peptide vaccine. The receptor comes from a young man with glioma. The CDR3, as DNA: TGCGCCAGCACTCTGACCGGGACAGAAGCTTTCTTT. This translates into CASTLTGTEAFF.